The 30 T cell receptor beta chains below all came from one sample that was sequenced in a study of cytomegalovirus exposure and HLA in healthy donors. The PCR was carried out with 60 Vbeta primers and 13 Jbeta primers. Assay used: immunoSEQ multiplex PCR; TCRdb lists only in-frame clones, some missing. Among some 150,000 clones listed, more than 65% were seen once. Source material: PBMCs. These receptors were obtained from a woman aged 50 to 60 in good health and CMV-seronegative.

The chain links TRBV2 to TRBJ2-7; tentative D call: TRBD1 (6 bases). Germline CDR1 SNHLY, CDR2 FYNNEI. V lost 6 bases, J lost 3 bases, and 18 bases lay in between. This CDR3 has 15 amino acids. The CDR3 region is CASSSVGTSVYEQYF. The CDR3 nucleotides are TGTGCCAGCAGCAGTGTGGGGACATCCGTCTACGAGCAGTACTTC. Full variable domain (missing parts from reference TRBV2 and TRBJ2-7): EPEVTQTPSHQVTQMGQEVILRCVPISNHLYFYWYRQILGQKVEFLVSFYNNEISEKSEIFDDQFSVERPDGSNFTLKIRSTKLEDSAMYFCASSSVGTSVYEQYFGPGTRLTVT.

The chain links TRBV7-2 to TRBJ1-3; D is perhaps TRBD1 (5 bases). Trimming shortened V by 5 bases and J by 0 bases, and 11 bases separated the two germline ends. The CDR3 contains 15 residues. CDR1 and CDR2 (germline): SGHTA, FQGNSA. The CDR3 loop reads CASSIVTASGNTIYF. DNA of the CDR3: TGTGCCAGCAGCATCGTGACAGCCTCTGGAAACACCATATATTTT. The full variable domain, with the rest looked up from reference TRBV7-2 and TRBJ1-3, is GAGVSQSPSNKVTEKGKDVELRCDPISGHTALYWYRQSLGQGLEFLIYFQGNSAPDKSGLPSDRFSAERTGGSVSTLTIQRTQQEDSAVYLCASSIVTASGNTIYFGEGSWLTVV.

The chain links TRBV4-3 to TRBJ2-5; D may be TRBD1 (6 bases). The CDR3 length is 15 residues. V was clipped by 1 base and J by 0 bases, with 9 bases between them. Germline CDR1 reads LGHNA; CDR2 reads YSLEER. Here the CDR3 reads CASSQVGTNQETQYF. The DNA of the CDR3 is TGCGCCAGCAGCCAAGTAGGGACAAACCAAGAGACCCAGTACTTC.

This chain uses TRBV5-6 with TRBJ2-5, with D unclear. Germline assignment: CDR1 SGHDT and CDR2 YYEEEE. V lost 0 bases and J 4 bases, leaving 7 bases between the germline ends. The CDR3 is 13 amino acids. The CDR3 here is CASSLERGETQYF. CDR3 DNA sequence: TGTGCCAGCAGCTTGGAGAGAGGAGAGACCCAGTACTTC.

This chain links TRBV10-2 with TRBJ1-4; 11 bases agree with TRBD1. This CDR3 has 13 amino acids. V shed 4 bases and J 8 bases; nucleotides not matched to a gene: 0. Germline V CDR1 and CDR2: WSHSY, SAAADI. The CDR3: CASSGDRGEKLFF. In DNA form, the CDR3 reads TGCGCCAGCAGTGGGGACAGGGGGGAAAAACTGTTTTTT.

V and J are TRBV6-5 and TRBJ2-1; 7 bases agree with TRBD1. V dropped 2 bases and J dropped 9; count of bases not matched to a gene: 7. The CDR3 loop spans 14 amino acids. Germline CDR1 is MNHEY and CDR2 is SVGAGI. The CDR3 loop is CASSYGKGAAEQFF. In DNA form, the CDR3 reads TGTGCCAGCAGTTACGGTAAGGGGGCGGCTGAGCAGTTCTTC.

The chain is built from TRBV28 and TRBJ1-5, with D perhaps matching TRBD1 (5 bases). V dropped 5 bases and J dropped 3 bases, with 23 bases sitting between them. The germline CDR1 and CDR2 sequences are MDHEN and SYDVKM. This CDR3 spans 18 amino acids. The CDR3 is CASSPPGGFPVHNQPQHF. DNA for the CDR3: TGTGCCAGCAGTCCACCCGGGGGTTTCCCCGTGCACAATCAGCCCCAGCATTTT.

On this clone itself: The sample contains more than one DNA sequence encoding this CDR3. The chain uses TRBV7-2 and TRBJ1-6; the D is unclear. Trimming removed 4 bases at V and 10 bases at J, with 14 bases between. The CDR3 runs 14 residues. Germline-derived CDR1 and CDR2 are SGHTA and FQGNSA. The CDR3 sequence is CASSSTGGASPLHF. CDR3 DNA: TGTGCCAGCAGCTCGACCGGTGGAGCCTCACCCCTCCACTTT. The full variable domain, in which reference TRBV7-2 and TRBJ1-6 provide the parts outside the CDR3, is GAGVSQSPSNKVTEKGKDVELRCDPISGHTALYWYRQSLGQGLEFLIYFQGNSAPDKSGLPSDRFSAERTGGSVSTLTIQRTQQEDSAVYLCASSSTGGASPLHFGNGTRLTVT.

V is TRBV19 and J is TRBJ2-2; weak D call: TRBD2 (5 bases). With 0 bases removed from V and 4 bases from J, the gap between germline ends came to 18 bases. Germline CDR1 and CDR2: LNHDA and SQIVND (reference sequence). This CDR3 is 18 amino acids long. The CDR3 sequence: CASSIDMGSSRGTGELFF. The CDR3 DNA reads TGTGCCAGTAGTATAGATATGGGGTCTAGTCGGGGCACCGGGGAGCTGTTTTTT.

The chain links TRBV6-4 to TRBJ1-3, with D perhaps TRBD1 (5 bases). V shed 0 bases and J shed 5 bases, with 14 bases lying between them. The V gene's germline CDR1 is MRHNA and CDR2 SNTAGT. The CDR3 covers 16 residues. Here the CDR3 reads CASSDSPGGERNTIYF. In DNA, the CDR3 is TGTGCCAGCAGTGACTCGCCCGGGGGTGAGAGAAACACCATATATTTT.

The V call is TRBV7-2, the J call TRBJ2-5; D remains ambiguous. The V gene lost 1 base and the J gene lost 3 bases, with 9 bases spanning the gap. The CDR3 length is 14 residues. The germline V gene has CDR1 SGHTA and CDR2 FQGNSA. The CDR3 loop is CASSLERRKETQYF. CDR3 coding DNA: TGTGCCAGCAGCTTAGAAAGGCGGAAAGAGACCCAGTACTTC. The variable domain in full, with the rest retrieved from reference TRBV7-2 and TRBJ2-5, is GAGVSQSPSNKVTEKGKDVELRCDPISGHTALYWYRQSLGQGLEFLIYFQGNSAPDKSGLPSDRFSAERTGGSVSTLTIQRTQQEDSAVYLCASSLERRKETQYFGPGTRLLVL.

There are a few counts of this clone. V usage is TRBV7-6 and J usage is TRBJ2-1; 10 bases line up with TRBD2. V lost 1 base and J lost 8; bases outside the gene matches: 11. Germline V gene sequence: CDR1 SGHVS, CDR2 FNYEAQ. This CDR3 contains 17 residues. The CDR3 spells CASSLVLGTSEGHEQFF. The CDR3 DNA reads as TGTGCCAGCAGCTTAGTCCTAGGGACTAGCGAAGGCCATGAGCAGTTCTTC.

CDR3 nucleotides: TGTGCCAGCAGTGAAGTAGCCGAGGCCGGGGAGCTGTTTTTT. It codes for CASSEVAEAGELFF. The V gene is TRBV6-1, the J gene TRBJ2-2; D unclear. The CDR3 contains 14 residues. V lost 1 base to trimming and J lost 6 bases, with 9 bases between them. Germline CDR1 reads MNHNS; CDR2 reads SASEGT.

The table lists this clone with a count of one. As DNA, the CDR3 is TGTGCCAGCAGCTTCGATAGCGGGGGGTTTTTTTACGAGCAGTACTTC. Translated, it gives CASSFDSGGFFYEQYF. The chain links TRBV11-2 to TRBJ2-7; 10 bases agree with TRBD2. Looked up from germline, CDR1 is SGHAT and CDR2 is FQNNGV. The V segment lost 3 bases and the J segment 4 bases; nucleotides outside the gene matches: 9. The length of the CDR3 is 16 residues.

The DNA of the CDR3 is TGTGCCTGGAGCGCGATGACAGGGAGTCAGCCCCAGCATTTT. Translated: CAWSAMTGSQPQHF. The rearrangement links TRBV30 to TRBJ1-5; 7 bases match TRBD1. The CDR3 sequence is 14 residues long. CDR1 is GTSNPN and CDR2 is SVGIG in the germline V gene (reference sequence). V shed 3 bases and J 6 bases; nucleotides not matched to a gene: 8.

This clone was observed a single time. The chain combines TRBV2 with TRBJ1-1; D possibly corresponds to TRBD1 (5 bases). Trimming cost V 5 bases and J 4 bases, with 14 bases left between them. The germline V gene has CDR1 SNHLY and CDR2 FYNNEI. The CDR3 has 14 residues. Here the CDR3 reads CASSYTGGGTEAFF. The CDR3 DNA is TGTGCCAGCAGTTACACGGGGGGTGGCACTGAAGCTTTCTTT.

The chain couples TRBV7-2 to TRBJ2-1, with TRBD1 matching over 7 bases. V was clipped by 3 bases and J by 5 bases; unmatched bases: 4. The CDR3 extends over 14 amino acids. CDR1 is SGHTA, CDR2 FQGNSA, per germline. The CDR3 nucleotides read TGTGCCAGCAGCTTGTGGGACAGAAACAATGAGCAGTTCTTC. Encoded protein: CASSLWDRNNEQFF.

This chain uses TRBV10-3 with TRBJ2-7; D perhaps matches TRBD2 (6 bases). This CDR3 contains 12 residues. Between the trimmed V and J ends, which lost 7 bases and 3 bases, there was a span of 10 bases. CDR1 is ENHRY and CDR2 is SYGVKD in the germline V gene. Here the CDR3 DNA reads TGTGCCATCAAGGGACTTGACTACGAGCAGTACTTC. It codes for CAIKGLDYEQYF.

The chain has TRBV13 and TRBJ2-5; D possibly corresponds to TRBD2 (7 bases). Trimming shortened V by 2 bases and J by 5 bases, and 15 bases separated the two germline ends. Germline V gene sequence: CDR1 PRHDT, CDR2 FYEKMQ (reference sequence). CDR3 length equals 15 residues. CDR3 in DNA: TGTGCCAGCAGCTTATCTGGGGGAGGGGGTGAGACCCAGTACTTC. This sequence encodes CASSLSGGGGETQYF.

This clone was seen a handful of times. The rearrangement joins TRBV7-2 to TRBJ2-5, with 7 bases identical to TRBD2. This CDR3 region has 14 residues. In germline, CDR1 is SGHTA, CDR2 FQGNSA. The V and J ends lost 0 bases and 5 bases, in that order; junction bases with no gene match: 3. CDR3 protein: CASSLAAAGETQYF. For the CDR3, the DNA is TGTGCCAGCAGCTTAGCGGCAGCGGGGGAGACCCAGTACTTC.

This chain joins TRBV19 and TRBJ2-1; 8 bases map to TRBD2. This CDR3 is built from 15 residues. Trimming removed 10 bases from V and 9 bases from J; junction bases left unmatched: 17. Germline assignment: CDR1 LNHDA and CDR2 SQIVND (reference sequence). The CDR3 region has the DNA TGTGCCACGAGGTTGAGCGGGAGTTTATTGGTTGAGCAGTTCTTC. Amino acids: CATRLSGSLLVEQFF.

This chain uses TRBV7-2 with TRBJ1-6, with TRBD1 as a possible D gene (5 bases). CDR1 and CDR2 from the germline V gene are SGHTA and FQGNSA. This CDR3 contains 14 residues. The ends were cut back, 1 base at V and 6 bases at J, with 7 bases in the middle. The CDR3 DNA reads as TGTGCCAGCAGCTTAGGGGGCCTTAATTCACCCCTCCACTTT. It is translated as CASSLGGLNSPLHF.

Comments on this clone: In the same sample, other DNA sequences code for this CDR3. V and J are TRBV5-1 and TRBJ2-1; TRBD1 matches at 8 bases. Germline trimming cut 5 bases from V and 3 bases from J; bases unmatched to any gene: 4. This CDR3 has 14 residues. Germline-derived CDR1 and CDR2 are SGHRS and YFSETQ. The CDR3 reads CASSSTGGYNEQFF. The CDR3 DNA is TGCGCCAGCAGTAGCACAGGGGGCTACAATGAGCAGTTCTTC. The full variable domain, in which reference TRBV5-1 and TRBJ2-1 provide the parts outside the CDR3, is KAGVTQTPRYLIKTRGQQVTLSCSPISGHRSVSWYQQTPGQGLQFLFEYFSETQRNKGNFPGRFSGRQFSNSRSEMNVSTLELGDSALYLCASSSTGGYNEQFFGPGTRLTVL.

V usage is TRBV27 and J usage is TRBJ2-5, with a possible D match to TRBD2 (5 bases). The J call may be wrong; the DNA end is better matched by TRBJ2-7. The germline gives CDR1 MNHEY, CDR2 SMNVEV (reference sequence). The CDR3 consists of 13 residues. DNA of the CDR3: TGTGCCAGCAGTTGGAGGAGCTCCTACGAGCAGTACTTC. It codes for CASSWRSSYEQYF.

The CDR3 loop reads CASALDRDYEQYF. The CDR3 DNA reads as TGTGCTAGTGCGTTGGACAGGGACTACGAGCAGTACTTC. The rearrangement links TRBV12-5 to TRBJ2-7, with 8 positions matching TRBD1. This CDR3 has 13 residues. The germline gives CDR1 LGHNT, CDR2 FRNRAP. The V gene end was trimmed by 7 bases and the J gene end by 3 bases; junction bases not matched to a gene: 5.

The rearrangement links TRBV5-1 to TRBJ2-3, with a possible D match to TRBD2 (6 bases). The V and J ends lost 6 bases and 0 bases respectively, with 11 bases between them. The germline V gene encodes CDR1 SGHRS and CDR2 YFSETQ. This CDR3 region has 14 residues. The CDR3 DNA follows: TGCGCCAGCACGGTGGCGGGGAGCACAGATACGCAGTATTTT. Translating it yields CASTVAGSTDTQYF.

The chain has TRBV6-5 and TRBJ2-7; D not resolved. Germline lookup yields CDR1 MNHEY and CDR2 SVGAGI. This CDR3 spans 15 amino acids. V was shortened by 6 bases and J by 2 bases, with 17 bases between the two germline ends. In DNA, the CDR3 is TGTGCCAGCAGAGAGCTAGTCTCGATTCCCTACGAGCAGTACTTC. This encodes CASRELVSIPYEQYF.

J is TRBJ2-7 and V is TRBV4-3; the match to TRBD2 covers 7 bases. The CDR3 is made up of 17 amino acids. The V and J ends lost 0 bases and 4 bases, in that order; junction bases with no gene match: 12. The germline CDR1 and CDR2 sequences are LGHNA and YSLEER. The CDR3 nucleotides read TGCGCCAGCAGCCAAGAATACCGCCTGGGACTAACATACGAGCAGTACTTC. Residues: CASSQEYRLGLTYEQYF.

This clone was detected a few times. The rearrangement links TRBV7-9 to TRBJ2-2; weak D call: TRBD2 (6 bases). The V end lost 2 bases, the J end lost 4 bases, and 14 bases lay between the germline ends. The CDR3 is 16 amino acids. Looked up from germline, CDR1 is SEHNR and CDR2 is FQNEAQ (reference sequence). The CDR3 here is CASSLLSGRTTGELFF. The CDR3 region has the DNA TGTGCCAGCAGCTTACTCTCGGGGAGGACCACCGGGGAGCTGTTTTTT.

The rearrangement joins TRBV14 to TRBJ2-7; perhaps TRBD1 as D (6 bases). V was trimmed by 6 bases and J by 4 bases, leaving 13 bases between them. From germline, CDR1 is SGHDN and CDR2 FVKESK. This CDR3 region has 13 residues. CDR3 loop: CASSHRVLYEQYF. CDR3 bases: TGTGCCAGCAGTCACAGGGTTTTATACGAGCAGTACTTC.